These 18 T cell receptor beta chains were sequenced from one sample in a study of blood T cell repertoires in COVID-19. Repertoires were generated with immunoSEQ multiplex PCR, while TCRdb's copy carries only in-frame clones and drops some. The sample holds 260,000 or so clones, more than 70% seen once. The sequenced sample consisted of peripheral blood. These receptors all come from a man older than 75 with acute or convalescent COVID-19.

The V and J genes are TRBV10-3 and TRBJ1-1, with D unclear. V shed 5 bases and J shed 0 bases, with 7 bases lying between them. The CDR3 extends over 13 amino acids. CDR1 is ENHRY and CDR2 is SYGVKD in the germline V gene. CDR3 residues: CAISPEVNTEAFF. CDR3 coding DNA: TGTGCCATCAGTCCGGAGGTGAACACTGAAGCTTTCTTT.

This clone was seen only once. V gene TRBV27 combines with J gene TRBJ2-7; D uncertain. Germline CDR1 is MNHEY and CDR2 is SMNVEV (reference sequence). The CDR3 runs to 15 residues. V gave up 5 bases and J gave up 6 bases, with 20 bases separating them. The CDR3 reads CASSKTHSASVEQYF. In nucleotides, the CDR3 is TGTGCCAGCAGTAAAACCCACAGTGCTTCGGTCGAGCAGTACTTC.

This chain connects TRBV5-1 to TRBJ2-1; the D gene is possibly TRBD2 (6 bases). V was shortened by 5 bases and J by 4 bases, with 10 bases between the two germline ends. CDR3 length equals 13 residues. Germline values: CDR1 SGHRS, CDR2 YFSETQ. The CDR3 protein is CASSLAVYNEQFF. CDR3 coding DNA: TGCGCCAGCAGTTTAGCGGTTTACAATGAGCAGTTCTTC.

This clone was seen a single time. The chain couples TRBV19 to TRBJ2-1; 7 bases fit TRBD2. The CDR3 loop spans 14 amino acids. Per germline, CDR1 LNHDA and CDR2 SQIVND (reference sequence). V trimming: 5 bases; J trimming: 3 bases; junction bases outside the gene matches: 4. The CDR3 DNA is TGTGCCAGTAGTCCCAGCGGGAACTACAATGAGCAGTTCTTC. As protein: CASSPSGNYNEQFF.

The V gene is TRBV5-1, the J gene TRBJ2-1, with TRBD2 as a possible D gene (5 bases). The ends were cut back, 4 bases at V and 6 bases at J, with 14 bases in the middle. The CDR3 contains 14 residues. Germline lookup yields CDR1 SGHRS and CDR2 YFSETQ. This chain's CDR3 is CASSGGRPRNEQFF. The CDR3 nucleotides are TGCGCCAGCAGCGGAGGACGCCCGCGCAATGAGCAGTTCTTC.

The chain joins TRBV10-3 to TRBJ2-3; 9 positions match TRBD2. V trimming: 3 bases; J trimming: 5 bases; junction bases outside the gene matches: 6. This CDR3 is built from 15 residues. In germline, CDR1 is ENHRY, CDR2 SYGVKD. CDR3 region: CAISDPPSGKDTQYF. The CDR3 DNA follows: TGTGCCATCAGTGACCCCCCTAGCGGGAAAGATACGCAGTATTTT.

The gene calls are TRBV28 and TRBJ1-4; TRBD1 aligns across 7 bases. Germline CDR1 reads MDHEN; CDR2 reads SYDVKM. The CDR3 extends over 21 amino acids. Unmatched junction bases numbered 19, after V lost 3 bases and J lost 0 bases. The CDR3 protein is CASSFQLIQQGRSTTNEKLFF. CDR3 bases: TGTGCCAGCAGTTTCCAACTAATACAACAGGGGCGATCAACAACTAATGAAAAACTGTTTTTT.

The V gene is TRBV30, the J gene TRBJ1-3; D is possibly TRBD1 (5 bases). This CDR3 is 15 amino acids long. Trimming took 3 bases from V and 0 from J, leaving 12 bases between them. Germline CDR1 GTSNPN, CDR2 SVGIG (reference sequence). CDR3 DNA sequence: TGTGCCTGGAGGGGGGAGGTCAGCTCTGGAAACACCATATATTTT. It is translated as CAWRGEVSSGNTIYF.

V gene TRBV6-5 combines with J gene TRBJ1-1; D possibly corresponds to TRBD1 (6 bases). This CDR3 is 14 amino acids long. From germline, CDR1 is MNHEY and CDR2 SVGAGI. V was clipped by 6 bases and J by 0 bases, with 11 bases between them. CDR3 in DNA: TGTGCCAGCAGGCCAGGACAGATGAACACTGAAGCTTTCTTT. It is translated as CASRPGQMNTEAFF.

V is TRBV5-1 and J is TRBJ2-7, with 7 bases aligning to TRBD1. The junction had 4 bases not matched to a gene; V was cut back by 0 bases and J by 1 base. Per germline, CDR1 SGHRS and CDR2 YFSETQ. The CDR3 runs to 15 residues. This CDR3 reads CASSLGGGRSYEQYF. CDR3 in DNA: TGCGCCAGCAGCTTGGGAGGGGGCAGGTCCTACGAGCAGTACTTC.

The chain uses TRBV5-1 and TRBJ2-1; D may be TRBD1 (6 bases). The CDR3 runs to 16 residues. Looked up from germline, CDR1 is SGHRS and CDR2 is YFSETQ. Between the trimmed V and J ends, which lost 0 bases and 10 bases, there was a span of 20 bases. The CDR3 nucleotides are TGCGCCAGCAGCTTGGAACAGGGTTCGAAGGTCTCGGAGCAGTTCTTC. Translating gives CASSLEQGSKVSEQFF.

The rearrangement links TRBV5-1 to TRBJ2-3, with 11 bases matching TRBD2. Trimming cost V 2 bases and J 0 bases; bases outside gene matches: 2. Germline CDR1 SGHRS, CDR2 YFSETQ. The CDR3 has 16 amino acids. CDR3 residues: CASSFGTSGSTDTQYF. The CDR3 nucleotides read TGCGCCAGCAGCTTCGGGACTAGCGGTAGCACAGATACGCAGTATTTT.

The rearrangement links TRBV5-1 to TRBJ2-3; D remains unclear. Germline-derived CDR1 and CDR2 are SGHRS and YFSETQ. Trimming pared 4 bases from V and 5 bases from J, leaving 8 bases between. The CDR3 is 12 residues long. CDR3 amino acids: CASSIGLDTQYF. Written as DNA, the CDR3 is TGCGCCAGCAGCATTGGCTTAGATACGCAGTATTTT. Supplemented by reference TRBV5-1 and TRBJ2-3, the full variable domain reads KAGVTQTPRYLIKTRGQQVTLSCSPISGHRSVSWYQQTPGQGLQFLFEYFSETQRNKGNFPGRFSGRQFSNSRSEMNVSTLELGDSALYLCASSIGLDTQYFGPGTRLTVL.

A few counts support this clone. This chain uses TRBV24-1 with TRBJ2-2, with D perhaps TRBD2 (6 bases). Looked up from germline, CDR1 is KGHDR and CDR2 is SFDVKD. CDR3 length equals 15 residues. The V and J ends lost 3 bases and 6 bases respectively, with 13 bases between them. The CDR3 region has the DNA TGTGCCACCAGTGATCCCGGGACTGGGGCCGGGGAGCTGTTTTTT. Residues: CATSDPGTGAGELFF.

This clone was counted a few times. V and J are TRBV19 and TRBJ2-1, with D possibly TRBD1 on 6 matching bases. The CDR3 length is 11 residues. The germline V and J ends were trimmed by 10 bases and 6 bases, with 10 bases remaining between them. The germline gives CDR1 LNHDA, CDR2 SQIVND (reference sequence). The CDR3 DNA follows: TGTGCCACCAGCAGGGGCAATGAGCAGTTCTTC. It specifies CATSRGNEQFF.

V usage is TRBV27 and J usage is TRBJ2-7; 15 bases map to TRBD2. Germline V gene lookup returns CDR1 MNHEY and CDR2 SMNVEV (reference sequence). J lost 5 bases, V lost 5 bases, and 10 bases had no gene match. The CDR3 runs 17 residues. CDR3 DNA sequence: TGTGCCAGCAGTAGACCGGGACTAGCGGGAGGTGGACACGAGCAGTACTTC. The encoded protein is CASSRPGLAGGGHEQYF.

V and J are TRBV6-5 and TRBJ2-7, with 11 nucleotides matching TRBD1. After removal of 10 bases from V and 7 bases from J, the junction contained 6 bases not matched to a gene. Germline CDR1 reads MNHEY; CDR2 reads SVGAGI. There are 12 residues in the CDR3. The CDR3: CAIGTGGQEQYF. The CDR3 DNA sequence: TGTGCCATCGGGACAGGGGGTCAAGAGCAGTACTTC.

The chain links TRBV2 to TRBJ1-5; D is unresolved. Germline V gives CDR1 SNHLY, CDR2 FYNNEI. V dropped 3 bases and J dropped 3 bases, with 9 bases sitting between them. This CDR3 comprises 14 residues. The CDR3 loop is CASSEERINQPQHF. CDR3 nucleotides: TGTGCCAGCAGTGAGGAGCGCATCAATCAGCCCCAGCATTTT.